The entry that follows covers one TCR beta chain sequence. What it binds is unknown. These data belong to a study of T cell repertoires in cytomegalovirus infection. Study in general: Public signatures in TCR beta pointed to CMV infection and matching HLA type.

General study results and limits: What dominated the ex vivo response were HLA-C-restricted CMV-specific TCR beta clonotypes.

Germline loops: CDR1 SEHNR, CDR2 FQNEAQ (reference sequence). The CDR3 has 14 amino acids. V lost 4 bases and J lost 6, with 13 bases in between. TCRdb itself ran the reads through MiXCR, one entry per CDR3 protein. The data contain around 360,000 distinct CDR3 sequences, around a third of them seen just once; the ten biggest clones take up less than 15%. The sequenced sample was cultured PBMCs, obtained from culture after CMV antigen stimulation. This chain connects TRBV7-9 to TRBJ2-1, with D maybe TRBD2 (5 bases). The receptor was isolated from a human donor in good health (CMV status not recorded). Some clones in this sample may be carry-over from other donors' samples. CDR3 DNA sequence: TGTGCCAGCAGCTCCCTCCAGCGGCCCAATGAGCAGTTCTTC. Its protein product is CASSSLQRPNEQFF.